Below, 7 T cell receptor beta chains from the same sample are listed, as sequenced in a study of cytomegalovirus exposure and HLA in healthy donors. In the PCR, 60 Vbeta and 13 Jbeta primers were used. TCRdb's copy holds only in-frame clones and misses some; the assay was immunoSEQ multiplex PCR. The data contain 100,000 to 150,000 clones, less than 85% of them seen just once; the ten biggest clones take up 2.5% to 3%. Sequenced input: PBMCs. The receptors derive from a man aged 30 to 45 in good health and CMV-seronegative.

In this sample, this clone turned up a few times. This chain joins TRBV7-8 and TRBJ1-2, with 7 bases lining up with TRBD1. J lost 4 bases, V lost 5 bases, and 19 bases had no gene match. This CDR3 is 18 amino acids long. Per germline, CDR1 SGHVS and CDR2 FQNEAQ. CDR3 region: CASSPQRTGPSLGYGYTF. The CDR3 nucleotides are TGTGCCAGCAGCCCCCAAAGGACAGGCCCTTCCTTAGGCTATGGCTACACCTTC.

The V and J genes are TRBV27 and TRBJ2-1; 8 bases align to TRBD1. The V gene's germline CDR1 is MNHEY and CDR2 SMNVEV (reference sequence). Germline trimming cut 7 bases from V and 7 bases from J; bases unmatched to any gene: 12. This CDR3 is 15 amino acids long. The CDR3 sequence: CASTTPPGGSNEQFF. DNA for the CDR3: TGTGCCAGCACCACACCCCCAGGGGGCTCAAATGAGCAGTTCTTC.

With regard to this clone: One junction end does not reproduce the germline sequence, and a read error may be involved. The rearrangement joins TRBV30 to TRBJ1-2; possibly TRBD1 for D (5 bases). The CDR3 length is 13 residues. Germline assignment: CDR1 GTSNPN and CDR2 SVGIG (reference sequence). The CDR3 region has the DNA TGTGCCTGGAGCAGCGGGACTGGTACGGGCTACCCCTTC. Encoded protein: CAWSSGTGTGYPF.

The rearrangement joins TRBV5-5 to TRBJ2-1, with TRBD2 matching 10 bases. The length of the CDR3 is 12 residues. V trimming: 4 bases; J trimming: 11 bases; junction bases outside the gene matches: 3. CDR1 is SGHKS and CDR2 is YYEKEE in the germline V gene (reference sequence). The CDR3 loop reads CASSMGLAQQFF. CDR3 DNA sequence: TGTGCCAGCAGCATGGGACTAGCGCAGCAGTTCTTC.

CDR3 DNA sequence: TGTGCCAGCAGCCTCAAACAGGGAGTCTACAATCAGCCCCAGCATTTT. Protein sequence: CASSLKQGVYNQPQHF. This chain links TRBV6-6 with TRBJ1-5; TRBD1 is a possible D gene (6 bases). Trimming took 6 bases from V and 3 from J, leaving 18 bases between them. The CDR3 loop spans 16 amino acids. Germline V gene lookup returns CDR1 MNHNY and CDR2 SVGAGI (reference sequence).

The chain links TRBV10-3 to TRBJ2-1; 7 bases agree with TRBD2. Trimming cost V 8 bases and J 3 bases; bases outside gene matches: 4. The length of the CDR3 is 13 residues. Germline V gene lookup returns CDR1 ENHRY and CDR2 SYGVKD. The CDR3 reads CAIQPSGYNEQFF. The CDR3 DNA sequence: TGTGCCATCCAGCCTAGCGGCTACAATGAGCAGTTCTTC.

This chain uses TRBV5-8 with TRBJ1-1; TRBD1 might be the D (6 bases). CDR1 is SGHTS, CDR2 YDEGEE, per germline. CDR3 length: 12 residues. V gave up 4 bases and J gave up 7 bases, with 11 bases separating them. This CDR3 is CASSPGQNEAFF. CDR3 sequence (DNA): TGTGCCAGCAGCCCAGGACAGAATGAAGCTTTCTTT.